The T cell receptor (beta chain) described here comes from a study of blood T cell repertoires in COVID-19. Study overall: Acute-phase and convalescent COVID-19 samples originated in the United States, Italy and Spain.

Losses at the gene ends were 9 bases for V and 1 base for J; bases not matched to a gene: 6. Looked up from germline, CDR1 is LNHDA and CDR2 is SQIVND (reference sequence). This CDR3 contains 15 residues. Those enrolled in Seattle joined during active infection and were followed longitudinally afterward. Clones were read by immunoSEQ multiplex PCR, and TCRdb kept only the in-frame ones, dropping some. The table lists tens of thousands of clones, more than 75% of them singletons. The chain couples TRBV19 to TRBJ2-3; 11 nucleotides agree with TRBD2. The sequenced sample consisted of peripheral blood. The TCR sequence derives from a middle-aged man with COVID-19, enrolled during active disease. The CDR3 here is CASRLAGHRTDTQYF. For the CDR3, the DNA is TGTGCCAGCCGACTAGCGGGGCACCGCACAGATACGCAGTATTTT.